Shown below are 24 T cell receptor beta chains from a single sample sequenced in a study of blood T cells in healthy people across ages. Combining a sample-barcoded 5' primer with a J-beta primer mix, a second PCR ran for 7 to 11 cycles. TCRdb fed the 5' RACE reads into MiXCR, producing one record per CDR3 protein. This table has around 790,000 distinct CDR3 sequences, roughly 44% appearing once. The sample taken for sequencing was blood. All receptors come from a man aged 60-69 years in good health.

Points on this clonotype: A much larger clone lies one base from this, so it may be a read error. As DNA, the CDR3 is TGTGCCAGCAGCGTTAGCGGAAACTACGAGCAGTACTTC. Its translation is CASSVSGNYEQYF. The chain recombines TRBV3-1 with TRBJ2-7, with D perhaps TRBD2 (6 bases). CDR1 LGHDT and CDR2 YNNKEL come from the germline V gene (reference sequence). CDR3 size: 13 residues. V lost 5 bases and J lost 3, with 11 bases in between.

This clonotype was counted only a few times. The gene calls are TRBV7-3 and TRBJ2-2, with TRBD1 matching 8 bases. V lost 0 bases and J lost 0; bases outside the gene matches: 3. Germline lookup yields CDR1 SGHTA and CDR2 FQGTGA. The CDR3 covers 17 residues. The CDR3 nucleotides read TGTGCCAGCAGCTTAACTGGGACAGGCGCGAACACCGGGGAGCTGTTTTTT. Translating gives CASSLTGTGANTGELFF.

V usage is TRBV6-7 and J usage is TRBJ1-2, with D tentatively TRBD1 (6 bases). TRBV6-7 is given ORF status, its function remaining uncertain. Trimming took off 0 bases at V and 4 bases at J, with 18 bases between the two ends. This CDR3 is 17 amino acids long. The CDR3 loop is CASSYSGRGGRSYGYTF. DNA for the CDR3: TGTGCCAGCAGTTACTCGGGTCGGGGGGGGCGCAGCTATGGCTACACCTTC.

The chain carries TRBV20-1 and TRBJ2-1; D gene uncertain. Per germline, CDR1 DFQATT and CDR2 SNEGSKA (reference sequence). This CDR3 has 16 amino acids. V lost 0 bases and J lost 8, with 20 bases in between. CDR3 region: CSARDPWGFKGDEQFF. CDR3 coding DNA: TGCAGTGCTAGAGACCCCTGGGGATTTAAAGGCGATGAGCAGTTCTTC.

The chain links TRBV10-3 to TRBJ2-7; 8 bases are shared with TRBD2. The V segment lost 1 base and the J segment 6 bases; nucleotides outside the gene matches: 8. The CDR3 totals 15 residues. Germline V gives CDR1 ENHRY, CDR2 SYGVKD. CDR3 protein: CAISEWARGGREQYF. The CDR3, as DNA: TGTGCCATCAGTGAGTGGGCTCGGGGGGGGCGCGAGCAGTACTTC.

V usage is TRBV4-3 and J usage is TRBJ2-7; 7 nucleotides line up with TRBD1. The CDR3 covers 13 residues. CDR1 LGHNA and CDR2 YSLEER come from the germline V gene. The ends lost 4 bases at V and 6 bases at J; junction bases unmatched: 6. The CDR3 protein is CASSRTTGSEQYF. The CDR3 DNA is TGCGCCAGCAGCCGCACGACAGGGAGCGAGCAGTACTTC.

On this clonotype: A read error may produce the germline difference seen at one junction end. The chain links TRBV7-3 to TRBJ1-2, with 8 bases that match TRBD1. In germline, CDR1 is SGHTA, CDR2 FQGTGA. The CDR3 loop spans 17 amino acids. In DNA, the CDR3 is TGTGCCAGCAGCTTAAAGGTTAGGGACAGGTTCTTCTATGACTACACCTTC. Translating gives CASSLKVRDRFFYDYTF.

The chain employs TRBV9 and TRBJ2-5; D is undetermined. The CDR3 has 14 amino acids. The germline CDR1 and CDR2 sequences are SGDLS and YYNGEE. The V gene lost 0 bases and the J gene lost 4 bases, with 10 bases spanning the gap. The CDR3 coding sequence is TGTGCCAGCAGCGTAGGTCTAGGCCCAGAGACCCAGTACTTC. Its protein product is CASSVGLGPETQYF.

This clonotype was recorded at least ten times. This rearrangement joins TRBV5-1 to TRBJ2-6, with a tentative D call TRBD1 (5 bases). CDR3 length equals 17 residues. Trimming removed 0 bases from V and 0 bases from J, with 10 bases in between. CDR1 and CDR2 from the germline V gene are SGHRS and YFSETQ. The CDR3 nucleotides read TGCGCCAGCAGCTTGGAGGGGTCTTACTCTGGGGCCAACGTCCTGACTTTC. The encoded protein is CASSLEGSYSGANVLTF.

The chain has TRBV7-3 and TRBJ2-2; the D is unclear. From germline, CDR1 is SGHTA and CDR2 FQGTGA. V dropped 6 bases and J dropped 7 bases, with 9 bases sitting between them. The CDR3 spans 12 residues. The CDR3 region has the DNA TGTGCCAGCAGTCCTTTGAGCGGGGAGCTGTTTTTT. Translated: CASSPLSGELFF.

CDR3 protein: CASTSRGENIQYF. DNA for the CDR3: TGTGCCAGCACCAGCCGGGGGGAAAACATTCAGTACTTC. V usage is TRBV6-5 and J usage is TRBJ2-7; TRBD2 matches at 7 bases. The last part of the DNA fits TRBJ2-4 better; the J call may be wrong. CDR1 and CDR2 (germline): MNHEY, SVGAGI. There are 13 residues in the CDR3.

In regard to this clonotype: At one of its ends the junction is not consistent with the germline gene, which may arise from a read error. V is TRBV2 and J is TRBJ2-7, with D tentatively TRBD2 (5 bases). The germline V gene has CDR1 SNHLY and CDR2 FYNNEI. This CDR3 is built from 11 residues. CDR3 nucleotides: TGTGCCAGCACATGGGGAGCTGAGCGGTACTTC. It translates to CASTWGAERYF. The complete variable domain, with remaining parts taken from reference TRBV2 and TRBJ2-7, reads EPEVTQTPSHQVTQMGQEVILRCVPISNHLYFYWYRQILGQKVEFLVSFYNNEISEKSEIFDDQFSVERPDGSNFTLKIRSTKLEDSAMYFCASTWGAERYFGPGTRLTVT.

The V call is TRBV7-9, the J call TRBJ2-1, with TRBD2 matching over 13 bases. The CDR3 is 20 residues long. Germline loops: CDR1 SEHNR, CDR2 FQNEAQ (reference sequence). V trimming: 0 bases; J trimming: 0 bases; junction bases outside the gene matches: 8. The CDR3 nucleotides read TGTGCCAGCAGCTTAGCTCGACTAGCGGGGGGCGCAAGCTCCTACAATGAGCAGTTCTTC. Translation gives CASSLARLAGGASSYNEQFF.

This chain links TRBV5-1 with TRBJ2-1; 8 bases align to TRBD1. From germline, CDR1 is SGHRS and CDR2 YFSETQ. V gave up 2 bases and J gave up 5 bases; unmatched junction bases: 9. The CDR3 sequence is 16 residues long. The CDR3 loop is CASSFGYRGENNEQFF. The CDR3 region has the DNA TGCGCCAGCAGCTTCGGTTACAGGGGGGAGAACAATGAGCAGTTCTTC.

V is TRBV4-3 and J is TRBJ2-1, with D uncertain. Trimming took 3 bases from V and 0 from J, leaving 18 bases between them. This CDR3 comprises 18 residues. Per the germline V gene, CDR1 is LGHNA and CDR2 is YSLEER. The CDR3 loop is CASSHYPGPASSYNEQFF. In nucleotides, the CDR3 is TGCGCCAGCAGCCATTATCCCGGGCCTGCAAGCTCCTACAATGAGCAGTTCTTC.

This clonotype was seen many times. The V and J genes are TRBV29-1 and TRBJ2-5; D possibly corresponds to TRBD1 (6 bases). Germline CDR1 and CDR2: SQVTM and ANQGSEA. CDR3 length: 13 amino acids. V was shortened by 3 bases and J by 3 bases, with 11 bases between the two germline ends. CDR3 DNA: TGCAGCGTTGACCGGACAGCCAAAGAGACCCAGTACTTC. Translating it yields CSVDRTAKETQYF.

This clonotype was seen a few times. The rearrangement links TRBV6-5 to TRBJ2-3, with D perhaps matching TRBD2 (5 bases). Trimming took off 4 bases at V and 6 bases at J, with 14 bases between the two ends. There are 14 residues in the CDR3. Germline CDR1 MNHEY, CDR2 SVGAGI. The CDR3 is CASSFRTLMDTQYF. As DNA, the CDR3 is TGTGCCAGCAGTTTCCGGACTCTGATGGATACGCAGTATTTT.

This sequence joins TRBV30 and TRBJ1-1; tentative D call: TRBD1 (5 bases). The CDR3 sequence is 12 residues long. The V end was cut by 5 bases, the J end by 8 bases, with 15 bases between. The germline gives CDR1 GTSNPN, CDR2 SVGIG (reference sequence). CDR3 in amino acids: CAWAGPGREAFF. The CDR3 DNA sequence: TGTGCCTGGGCAGGGCCTGGCCGCGAAGCTTTCTTT.

The chain recombines TRBV7-9 with TRBJ2-7; D is unclear. V lost 6 bases and J 1 base, leaving 16 bases between the germline ends. Per the germline V gene, CDR1 is SEHNR and CDR2 is FQNEAQ (reference sequence). This CDR3 has 15 residues. CDR3 DNA: TGTGCCAGCAGTAAAGCGTACAGCAGATCCTACGAGCAGTACTTC. Encoded protein: CASSKAYSRSYEQYF. Drawing the rest from reference TRBV7-9 and TRBJ2-7, the complete variable domain is DTGVSQNPRHKITKRGQNVTFRCDPISEHNRLYWYRQTLGQGPEFLTYFQNEAQLEKSRLLSDRFSAERPKGSFSTLEIQRTEQGDSAMYLCASSKAYSRSYEQYFGPGTRLTVT.

This chain links TRBV6-5 with TRBJ2-3; 7 nucleotides line up with TRBD2. The CDR3 loop spans 13 amino acids. Germline values: CDR1 MNHEY, CDR2 SVGAGI. V trimming: 4 bases; J trimming: 14 bases; junction bases outside the gene matches: 12. The CDR3 loop is CASSSGGTWALYF. CDR3 coding DNA: TGTGCCAGCAGTTCCGGGGGGACGTGGGCTTTGTATTTT.

This chain connects TRBV12-3 or TRBV12-4 to TRBJ2-4; D gene unclear. Trimming left V 5 bases short and J 6 bases short, with 8 bases between. The CDR3 sequence is 12 residues long. The CDR3 here is CASSHTSNIQYF. CDR3 bases: TGTGCCAGCAGTCATACATCAAACATTCAGTACTTC.

This clonotype was observed a few times. The chain recombines TRBV20-1 with TRBJ2-1, with 7 bases lining up with TRBD2. V dropped 1 base and J dropped 12; count of bases not matched to a gene: 9. This CDR3 is 13 amino acids long. In germline, CDR1 is DFQATT, CDR2 SNEGSKA (reference sequence). The CDR3 loop is CSARGRGGILQFF. DNA for the CDR3: TGCAGTGCTAGAGGAAGGGGAGGGATATTGCAGTTCTTC.

This clonotype has only a few counts. This rearrangement joins TRBV20-1 to TRBJ2-7, with 10 nucleotides matching TRBD2. Unmatched junction bases numbered 5, after V lost 6 bases and J lost 0 bases. CDR3 length equals 14 residues. Germline CDR1 and CDR2: DFQATT and SNEGSKA (reference sequence). CDR3 region: CSASLAGDSYEQYF. DNA for the CDR3: TGCAGTGCCAGCCTAGCGGGGGACTCCTACGAGCAGTACTTC.

The chain is built from TRBV13 and TRBJ2-1; TRBD2 agrees at 8 bases. Germline CDR1 reads PRHDT; CDR2 reads FYEKMQ (reference sequence). The V segment lost 5 bases and the J segment 5 bases; nucleotides outside the gene matches: 5. The CDR3 consists of 14 residues. CDR3 residues: CASSHGLADNEQFF. CDR3 sequence (DNA): TGTGCCAGCAGCCACGGACTAGCTGACAATGAGCAGTTCTTC. The full variable domain, rest sourced from reference TRBV13 and TRBJ2-1, is AAGVIQSPRHLIKEKRETATLKCYPIPRHDTVYWYQQGPGQDPQFLISFYEKMQSDKGSIPDRFSAQQFSDYHSELNMSSLELGDSALYFCASSHGLADNEQFFGPGTRLTVL.